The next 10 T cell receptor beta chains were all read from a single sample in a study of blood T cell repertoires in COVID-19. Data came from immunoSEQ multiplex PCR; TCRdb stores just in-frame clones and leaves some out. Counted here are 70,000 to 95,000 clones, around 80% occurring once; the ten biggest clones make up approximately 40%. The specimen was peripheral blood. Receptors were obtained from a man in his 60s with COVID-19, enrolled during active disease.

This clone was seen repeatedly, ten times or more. As DNA, the CDR3 is TGCGCCAGCAGCCACCCTCCCCGGAGGGACGAGCAGTACTTC. It encodes CASSHPPRRDEQYF. The genes are TRBV4-1 and TRBJ2-7; D may be TRBD2 (6 bases). CDR1 and CDR2 from the germline V gene are MGHRA and YSYEKL. This CDR3 has 14 residues. V lost 3 bases and J lost 5, with 14 bases in between.

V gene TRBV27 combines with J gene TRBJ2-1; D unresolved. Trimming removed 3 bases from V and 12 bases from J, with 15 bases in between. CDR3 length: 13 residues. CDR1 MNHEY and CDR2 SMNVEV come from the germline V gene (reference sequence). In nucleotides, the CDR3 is TGTGCCAGCAGTTTGAAGTTCGGGTTTGGGCAGTTCTTC. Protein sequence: CASSLKFGFGQFF.

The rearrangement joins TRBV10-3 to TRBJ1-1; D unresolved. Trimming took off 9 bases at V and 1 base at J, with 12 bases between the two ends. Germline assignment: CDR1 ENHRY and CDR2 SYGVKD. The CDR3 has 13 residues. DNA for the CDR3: TGTGCCATTCAGAGGCAGCAGAACACTGAAGCTTTCTTT. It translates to CAIQRQQNTEAFF.

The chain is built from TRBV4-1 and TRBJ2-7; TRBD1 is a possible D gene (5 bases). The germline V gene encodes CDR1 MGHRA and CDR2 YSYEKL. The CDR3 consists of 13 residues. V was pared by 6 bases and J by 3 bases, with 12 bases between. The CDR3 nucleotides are TGCGCCAGCAGTCTAATCAGGGACTACGAGCAGTACTTC. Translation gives CASSLIRDYEQYF.

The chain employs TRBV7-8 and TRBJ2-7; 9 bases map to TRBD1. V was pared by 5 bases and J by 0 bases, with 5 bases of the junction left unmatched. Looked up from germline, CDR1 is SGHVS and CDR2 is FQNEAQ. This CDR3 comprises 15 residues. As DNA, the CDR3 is TGTGCCAGCAGCCCCGACAGGGGGAGCTCCTACGAGCAGTACTTC. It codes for CASSPDRGSSYEQYF.

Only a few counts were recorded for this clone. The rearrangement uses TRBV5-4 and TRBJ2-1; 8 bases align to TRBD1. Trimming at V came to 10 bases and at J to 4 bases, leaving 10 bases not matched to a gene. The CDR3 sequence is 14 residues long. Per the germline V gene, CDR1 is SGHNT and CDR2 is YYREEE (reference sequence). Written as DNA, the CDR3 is TGTGCCGTAAAGACAGGGGTCGGGTACAATGAGCAGTTCTTC. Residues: CAVKTGVGYNEQFF.

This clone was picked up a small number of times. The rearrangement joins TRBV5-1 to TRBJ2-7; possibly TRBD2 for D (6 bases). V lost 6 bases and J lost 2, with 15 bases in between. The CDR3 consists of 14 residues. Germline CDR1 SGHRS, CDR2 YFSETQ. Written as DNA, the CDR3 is TGCGCCAGCAAAAGGGGAGGCGATCCCTACGAGCAGTACTTC. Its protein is CASKRGGDPYEQYF.

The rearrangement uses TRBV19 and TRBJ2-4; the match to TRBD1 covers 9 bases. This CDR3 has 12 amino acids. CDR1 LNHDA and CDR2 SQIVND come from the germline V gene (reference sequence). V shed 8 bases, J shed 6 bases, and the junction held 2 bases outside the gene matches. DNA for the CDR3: TGTGCCAGTCAGGACAGGGGAAACATTCAGTACTTC. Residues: CASQDRGNIQYF.

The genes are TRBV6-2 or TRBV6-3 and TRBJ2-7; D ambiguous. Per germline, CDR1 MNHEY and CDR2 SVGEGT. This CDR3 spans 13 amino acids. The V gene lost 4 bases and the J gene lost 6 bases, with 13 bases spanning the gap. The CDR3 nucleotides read TGTGCCAGCAGTTCCCGCTATAACAGCGAGCAGTACTTC. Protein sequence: CASSSRYNSEQYF.

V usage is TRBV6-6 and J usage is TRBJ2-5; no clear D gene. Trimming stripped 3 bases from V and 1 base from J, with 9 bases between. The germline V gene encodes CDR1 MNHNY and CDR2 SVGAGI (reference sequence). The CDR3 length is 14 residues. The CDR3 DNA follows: TGTGCCAGCAGTTATGGTGGCAGCCAAGAGACCCAGTACTTC. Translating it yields CASSYGGSQETQYF.